What follows are 23 T cell receptor beta chains derived from one specimen sequenced in a study of low-dose radiotherapy and immunotherapy resistance in tumors. First-strand cDNA used TRAV- and TRBV-specific primers, covering alpha and beta chains. TCR amplification used roughly 18 PCR cycles, a constant-region primer and a V-primer adapter. TCRdb itself ran the reads through MiXCR, one entry per CDR3 protein. The sample contains approximately 9,800 distinct CDR3 sequences, approximately 40% of which appear only once. Every receptor here comes from a human donor with advanced metastatic prostate, ovarian, gallbladder or colorectal cancer (not recorded which). This table probably holds off-target reads from a library built for another chain.

This sequence joins TRBV27 and TRBJ1-4; D gene uncertain. With 2 bases removed from V and 7 bases from J, the gap between germline ends came to 14 bases. Germline values: CDR1 MNHEY, CDR2 SMNVEV (reference sequence). CDR3 length: 15 residues. CDR3 sequence reads: CASSLLSVSVEKLFF. CDR3 in DNA: TGTGCCAGCAGTTTACTCTCGGTTTCGGTTGAAAAACTGTTTTTT.

V and J are TRBV12-3 or TRBV12-4 and TRBJ2-7; no firm D call. Trimming shortened V by 4 bases and J by 0 bases, and 13 bases separated the two germline ends. This CDR3 is built from 15 residues. The chain's CDR3 is CASSSILGNSYEQYF. DNA of the CDR3: TGTGCCAGCAGTTCCATTCTAGGGAACTCCTACGAGCAGTACTTC.

The J gene is TRBJ2-3, the V gene TRBV29-1, with 7 bases aligning to TRBD2. V lost 6 bases to trimming and J lost 1 base; unmatched junction nucleotides: 4. This CDR3 has 13 amino acids. Per germline, CDR1 SQVTM and CDR2 ANQGSEA. The CDR3 coding sequence is TGCAGCGTGAGCGGGACCCGCACAGATACGCAGTATTTT. It translates to CSVSGTRTDTQYF.

For the CDR3, the DNA is TGTGCCACGTATGAATATGGGGCCAACGTCCTGACTTTC. This encodes CATYEYGANVLTF. V gene TRBV28 combines with J gene TRBJ2-6; unclear D gene. CDR3 length: 13 residues. Trimming left V 10 bases short and J 3 bases short, with 10 bases between. Germline lookup yields CDR1 MDHEN and CDR2 SYDVKM.

The chain joins TRBV2 to TRBJ2-1; 13 bases align to TRBD2. Germline trimming cut 10 bases from V and 7 bases from J; bases unmatched to any gene: 7. The CDR3 consists of 14 residues. In germline, CDR1 is SNHLY, CDR2 FYNNEI. The CDR3: CATSGLAGRNEQFF. The CDR3 nucleotides read TGTGCCACATCGGGACTAGCGGGGAGAAATGAGCAGTTCTTC.

This clonotype showed up just a few times. The chain links TRBV5-1 to TRBJ2-2; D unresolved. The CDR3 runs to 13 residues. Trimming left V 4 bases short and J 5 bases short, with 9 bases between. Germline CDR1 is SGHRS and CDR2 is YFSETQ. The CDR3 DNA follows: TGCGCCAGCAGCCCAGACTCTACCGGGGAGCTGTTTTTT. Its translation is CASSPDSTGELFF.

This clonotype was seen a few times. The V gene is TRBV14, the J gene TRBJ2-3, with D hard to call. Germline V lookup: CDR1 SGHDN, CDR2 FVKESK. CDR3 length: 15 residues. The V and J ends lost 1 base and 3 bases respectively, with 11 bases between them. CDR3 protein: CASSQASRRTDTQYF. CDR3 nucleotide sequence: TGTGCCAGCAGCCAAGCCTCCAGGAGAACAGATACGCAGTATTTT. The full variable domain, completed using reference TRBV14 and TRBJ2-3, is EAGVTQFPSHSVIEKGQTVTLRCDPISGHDNLYWYRRVMGKEIKFLLHFVKESKQDESGMPNNRFLAERTGGTYSTLKVQPAELEDSGVYFCASSQASRRTDTQYFGPGTRLTVL.

The chain is built from TRBV12-3 or TRBV12-4 and TRBJ1-1, with D perhaps matching TRBD1 (6 bases). Trimming pared 6 bases from V and 7 bases from J, leaving 9 bases between. The CDR3 consists of 11 residues. This CDR3 is CASREQGEAFF. In nucleotides, the CDR3 is TGTGCCAGCAGGGAACAGGGTGAAGCTTTCTTT.

The chain is built from TRBV5-4 and TRBJ2-7, with TRBD2 matching 7 bases. Germline V gene sequence: CDR1 SGHNT, CDR2 YYREEE (reference sequence). Trimming took 4 bases from V and 2 from J; bases not matched to a gene: 6. The CDR3 has 14 residues. CDR3 DNA sequence: TGTGCCAGCAGCACTGGACTAGACGCCTACGAGCAGTACTTC. Translated, it gives CASSTGLDAYEQYF.

This rearrangement joins TRBV29-1 to TRBJ1-1; D may be TRBD1 (6 bases). Germline values: CDR1 SQVTM, CDR2 ANQGSEA. This CDR3 comprises 14 residues. V lost 1 base, J lost 3 bases, and 12 bases lay in between. The CDR3 DNA reads TGCAGCGTTGAAGGTATACAGGGACACACTGAAGCTTTCTTT. Translation: CSVEGIQGHTEAFF.

This clonotype was counted only a few times. The chain links TRBV3-1 to TRBJ2-4; a possible D gene is TRBD1 (5 bases). This CDR3 has 15 amino acids. V shed 0 bases and J shed 6 bases, with 12 bases lying between them. Germline V gene lookup returns CDR1 LGHDT and CDR2 YNNKEL (reference sequence). The CDR3 region is CASSQDKGIGNIQYF. CDR3 nucleotide sequence: TGTGCCAGCAGCCAAGACAAGGGGATCGGAAACATTCAGTACTTC. Together with reference TRBV3-1 and TRBJ2-4, the CDR3 gives the full variable domain: DTAVSQTPKYLVTQMGNDKSIKCEQNLGHDTMYWYKQDSKKFLKIMFSYNNKELIINETVPNRFSPKSPDKAHLNLHINSLELGDSAVYFCASSQDKGIGNIQYFGAGTRLSVL.

This chain uses TRBV5-4 with TRBJ2-3; the D call may be TRBD1 or TRBD2 (5 bases each). The CDR3 is 15 amino acids. V was trimmed by 2 bases and J by 4 bases, leaving 14 bases between them. CDR1 SGHNT and CDR2 YYREEE come from the germline V gene (reference sequence). CDR3 amino acids: CASSFERGVADTQYF. The CDR3 DNA is TGTGCCAGCAGCTTTGAGAGAGGGGTAGCAGATACGCAGTATTTT.

The gene calls are TRBV29-1 and TRBJ1-5; D remains unclear. V lost 0 bases and J lost 6, with 6 bases in between. The CDR3 consists of 12 residues. The germline CDR1 and CDR2 sequences are SQVTM and ANQGSEA. CDR3 in DNA: TGCAGCGTTGAAGATCCTGGTCAGCCCCAGCATTTT. Amino acids: CSVEDPGQPQHF.

The V call is TRBV3-1, the J call TRBJ2-1; 15 positions match TRBD2. Per germline, CDR1 LGHDT and CDR2 YNNKEL (reference sequence). The CDR3 length is 20 residues. V gave up 4 bases and J gave up 0 bases; unmatched junction bases: 10. The CDR3 region is CASSPAGTSGGSSSYNEQFF. Written as DNA, the CDR3 is TGTGCCAGCAGCCCCGCCGGGACTAGCGGGGGGTCGAGCTCCTACAATGAGCAGTTCTTC.

In its sample, this clonotype was seen once. The V and J genes are TRBV6-5 and TRBJ2-4, with D possibly called TRBD1 or TRBD2 (5 bases each). CDR3 length: 13 residues. CDR1 and CDR2 (germline): MNHEY, SVGAGI. Trimming cost V 8 bases and J 5 bases, with 13 bases left between them. CDR3: CASRLGRENIQYF. CDR3 in DNA: TGTGCCAGCCGGTTGGGGCGGGAAAACATTCAGTACTTC.

This clonotype has more than one count but fewer than ten. V and J are TRBV5-1 and TRBJ2-3; 7 nucleotides align to TRBD2. The CDR3 covers 14 residues. The germline CDR1 and CDR2 sequences are SGHRS and YFSETQ. V lost 7 bases and J lost 3; bases outside the gene matches: 8. CDR3: CASCDGGGTDTQYF. The CDR3 nucleotides are TGCGCCAGCTGTGACGGGGGAGGGACAGATACGCAGTATTTT.

V gene TRBV2 combines with J gene TRBJ2-2; 9 nucleotides align to TRBD2. After removal of 6 bases from V and 8 bases from J, the junction contained 10 bases not matched to a gene. CDR1 and CDR2 (germline): SNHLY, FYNNEI. CDR3 length: 15 amino acids. The CDR3 DNA sequence: TGTGCCAGCAGGTTTTTAGCGGGAGAGTCGGGGGAGCTGTTTTTT. Its protein is CASRFLAGESGELFF.

The genes are TRBV4-1 and TRBJ1-1, with D possibly being TRBD1 (6 bases). Germline assignment: CDR1 MGHRA and CDR2 YSYEKL. Trimming took off 3 bases at V and 8 bases at J, with 13 bases between the two ends. The CDR3 covers 13 residues. The CDR3 coding sequence is TGCGCCAGCAGCCACCCGGACAGCTTGGAAGCTTTCTTT. Its protein product is CASSHPDSLEAFF.

J is TRBJ2-5 and V is TRBV3-1; no firm D call. In germline, CDR1 is LGHDT, CDR2 YNNKEL (reference sequence). The V end lost 3 bases, the J end lost 1 base, and 6 bases lay between the germline ends. The CDR3 totals 13 residues. The CDR3 DNA sequence: TGTGCCAGCAGCCATCTGACCCAAGAGACCCAGTACTTC. Its protein product is CASSHLTQETQYF.

V is TRBV6-2 or TRBV6-3 and J is TRBJ2-3; 9 bases line up with TRBD2. V gave up 5 bases and J gave up 2 bases; unmatched junction bases: 8. Germline values: CDR1 MNHEY, CDR2 SVGEGT. The CDR3 extends over 16 amino acids. CDR3 amino acids: CASSARLAEITDTQYF. The CDR3 DNA sequence: TGTGCCAGCAGTGCCCGACTAGCGGAGATCACAGATACGCAGTATTTT.

This clonotype counts as medium-sized. The chain has TRBV5-1 and TRBJ1-5; 7 nucleotides align to TRBD1. This CDR3 has 14 residues. The J segment lost 5 bases and the V segment lost 1 base, leaving 3 bases of the junction unmatched. The germline V gene encodes CDR1 SGHRS and CDR2 YFSETQ. CDR3 protein: CASSLIGQDQPQHF. For the CDR3, the DNA is TGCGCCAGCAGCTTGATAGGACAGGATCAGCCCCAGCATTTT.

This clonotype was counted only a few times. The chain employs TRBV4-1 and TRBJ2-7; TRBD1 matches at 10 bases. This CDR3 spans 15 amino acids. Per germline, CDR1 MGHRA and CDR2 YSYEKL. After removal of 1 base from V and 2 bases from J, the junction contained 2 bases not matched to a gene. CDR3 bases: TGCGCCAGCAGCCAAGCCGGGACAGGGGCCTACGAGCAGTACTTC. Protein sequence: CASSQAGTGAYEQYF.

By proportion, this clonotype is medium-sized. Germline and junction disagree at one end, which may indicate a read error. This chain links TRBV3-1 with TRBJ1-1; 8 bases align to TRBD1. This CDR3 has 12 residues. In germline, CDR1 is LGHDT, CDR2 YNNKEL (reference sequence). The CDR3 coding sequence is TGTGCCAGCAGTCAAGACAGGGGAGAAGCTTTCTTT. Protein sequence: CASSQDRGEAFF.